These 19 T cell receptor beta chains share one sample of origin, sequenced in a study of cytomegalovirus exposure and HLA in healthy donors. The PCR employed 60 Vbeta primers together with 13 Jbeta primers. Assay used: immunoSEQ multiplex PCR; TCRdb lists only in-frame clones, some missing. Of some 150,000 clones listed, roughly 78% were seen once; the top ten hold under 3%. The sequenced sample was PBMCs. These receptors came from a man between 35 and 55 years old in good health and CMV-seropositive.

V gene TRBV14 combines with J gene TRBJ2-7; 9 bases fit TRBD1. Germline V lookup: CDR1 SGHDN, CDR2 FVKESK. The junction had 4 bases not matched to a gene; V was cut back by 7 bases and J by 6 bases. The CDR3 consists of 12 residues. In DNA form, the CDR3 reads TGTGCCAGCAAGGGACAGGGACCCGAGCAGTACTTC. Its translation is CASKGQGPEQYF.

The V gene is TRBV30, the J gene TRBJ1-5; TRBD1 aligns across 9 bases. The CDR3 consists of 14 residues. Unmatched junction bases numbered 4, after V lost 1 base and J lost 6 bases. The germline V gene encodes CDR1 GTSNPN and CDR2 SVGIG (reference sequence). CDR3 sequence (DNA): TGTGCCTGGAGTGAGGGACAGGGTATTCAGCCCCAGCATTTT. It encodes CAWSEGQGIQPQHF.

The CDR3 region is CASSLAQTYTEAFF. The CDR3 DNA reads as TGTGCCAGCAGCTTAGCCCAGACATACACTGAAGCTTTCTTT. V and J are TRBV7-2 and TRBJ1-1; no definite D call. V was trimmed by 0 bases and J by 3 bases, leaving 8 bases between them. The germline CDR1 and CDR2 sequences are SGHTA and FQGNSA. There are 14 residues in the CDR3.

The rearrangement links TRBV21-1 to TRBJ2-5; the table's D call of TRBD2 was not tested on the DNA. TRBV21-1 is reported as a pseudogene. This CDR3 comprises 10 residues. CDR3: CATPGGEQYF. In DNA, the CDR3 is TGTGCCACCCCGGGGGGTGAGCAGTACTTC.

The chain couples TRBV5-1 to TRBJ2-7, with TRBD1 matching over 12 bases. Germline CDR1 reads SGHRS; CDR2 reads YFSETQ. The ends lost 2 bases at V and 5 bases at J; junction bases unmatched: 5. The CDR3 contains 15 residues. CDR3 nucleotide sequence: TGCGCCAGCAGCTTAGGAGGGACAGGGGGCGACGAGCAGTACTTC. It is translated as CASSLGGTGGDEQYF.

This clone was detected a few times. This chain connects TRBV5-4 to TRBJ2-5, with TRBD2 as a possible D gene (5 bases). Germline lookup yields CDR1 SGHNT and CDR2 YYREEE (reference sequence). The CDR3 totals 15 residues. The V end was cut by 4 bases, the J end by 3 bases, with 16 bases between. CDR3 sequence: CASSRDVRGEETQYF. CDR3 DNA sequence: TGTGCCAGCAGCCGTGACGTCCGGGGTGAAGAGACCCAGTACTTC.

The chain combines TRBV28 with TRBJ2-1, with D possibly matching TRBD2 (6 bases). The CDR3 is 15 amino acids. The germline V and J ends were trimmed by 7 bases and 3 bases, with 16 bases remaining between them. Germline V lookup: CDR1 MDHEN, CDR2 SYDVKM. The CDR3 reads CASILGAGNYNEQFF. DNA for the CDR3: TGTGCCAGCATCTTAGGAGCGGGCAACTACAATGAGCAGTTCTTC.

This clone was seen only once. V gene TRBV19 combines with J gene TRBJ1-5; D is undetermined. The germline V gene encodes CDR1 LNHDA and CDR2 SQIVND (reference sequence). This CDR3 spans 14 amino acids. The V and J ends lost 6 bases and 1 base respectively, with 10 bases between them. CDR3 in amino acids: CASSLSLSNQPQHF. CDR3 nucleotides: TGTGCCAGTAGCCTAAGTCTAAGCAATCAGCCCCAGCATTTT.

The CDR3 region has the DNA TGTGCCAGTAGCACCCCGGGACAGGGAAATTCTGGGGCCAACGTCCTGACTTTC. It encodes CASSTPGQGNSGANVLTF. This chain uses TRBV19 with TRBJ2-6; TRBD1 matches at 9 bases. Germline-derived CDR1 and CDR2 are LNHDA and SQIVND (reference sequence). The CDR3 has 18 amino acids. Trimming cost V 6 bases and J 1 base; bases outside gene matches: 10.

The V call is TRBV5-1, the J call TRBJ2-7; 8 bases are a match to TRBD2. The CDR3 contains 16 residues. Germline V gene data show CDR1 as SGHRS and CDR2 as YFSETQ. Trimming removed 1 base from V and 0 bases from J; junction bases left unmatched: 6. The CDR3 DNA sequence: TGCGCCAGCAGCTTGTCGAGCGGGAGTCCCTCCTACGAGCAGTACTTC. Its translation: CASSLSSGSPSYEQYF.

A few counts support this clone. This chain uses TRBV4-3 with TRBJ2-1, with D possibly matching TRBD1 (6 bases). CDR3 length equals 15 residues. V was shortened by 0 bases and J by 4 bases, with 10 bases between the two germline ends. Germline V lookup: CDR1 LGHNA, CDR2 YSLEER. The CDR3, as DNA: TGCGCCAGCAGCCAAGATGAGAGGGGGTACAATGAGCAGTTCTTC. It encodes CASSQDERGYNEQFF.

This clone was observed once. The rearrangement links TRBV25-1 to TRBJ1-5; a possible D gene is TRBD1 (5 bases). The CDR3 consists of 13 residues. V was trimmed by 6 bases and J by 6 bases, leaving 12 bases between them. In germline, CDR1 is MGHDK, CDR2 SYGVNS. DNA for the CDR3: TGTGCCAGCAGCCAGGGCCCCGGTCAGCCCCAGCATTTT. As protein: CASSQGPGQPQHF. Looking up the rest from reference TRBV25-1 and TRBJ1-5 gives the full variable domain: EADIYQTPRYLVIGTGKKITLECSQTMGHDKMYWYQQDPGMELHLIHYSYGVNSTEKGDLSSESTVSRIRTEHFPLTLESARPSHTSQYLCASSQGPGQPQHFGDGTRLSIL.

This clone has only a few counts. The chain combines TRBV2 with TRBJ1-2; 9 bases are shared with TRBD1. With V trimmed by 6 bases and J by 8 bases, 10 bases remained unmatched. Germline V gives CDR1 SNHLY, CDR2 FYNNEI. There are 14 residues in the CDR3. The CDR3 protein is CASSPGQGRGGYTF. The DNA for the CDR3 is TGTGCCAGCAGCCCCGGACAGGGGAGAGGAGGCTACACCTTC.

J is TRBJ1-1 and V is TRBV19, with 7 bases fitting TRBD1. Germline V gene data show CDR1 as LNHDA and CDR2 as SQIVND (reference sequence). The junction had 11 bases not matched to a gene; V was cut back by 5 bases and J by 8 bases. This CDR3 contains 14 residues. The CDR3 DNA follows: TGTGCCAGTAGTTCGTCAGGGGGAGGCGGCGAAGCTTTCTTT. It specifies CASSSSGGGGEAFF.

CDR3 sequence: CSVSTAGNANTGELFF. CDR3 nucleotide sequence: TGCAGCGTTTCGACTGCGGGCAACGCGAACACCGGGGAGCTGTTTTTT. The chain links TRBV29-1 to TRBJ2-2, with D perhaps matching TRBD2 (5 bases). The CDR3 covers 16 residues. CDR1 and CDR2 (germline): SQVTM, ANQGSEA. V was trimmed by 5 bases and J by 0 bases, leaving 16 bases between them.

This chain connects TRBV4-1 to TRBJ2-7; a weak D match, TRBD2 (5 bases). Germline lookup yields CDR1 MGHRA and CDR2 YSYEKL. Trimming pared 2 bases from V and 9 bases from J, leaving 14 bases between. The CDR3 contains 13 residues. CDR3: CASSQYYGSAQYF. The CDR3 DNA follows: TGCGCCAGCAGCCAATATTATGGTAGCGCGCAGTACTTC.

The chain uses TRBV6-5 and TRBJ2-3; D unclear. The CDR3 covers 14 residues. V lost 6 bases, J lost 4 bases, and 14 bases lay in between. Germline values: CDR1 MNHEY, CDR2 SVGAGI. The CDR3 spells CASRSTRSPDTQYF. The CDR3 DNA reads TGTGCCAGCAGATCGACTCGATCCCCAGATACGCAGTATTTT.

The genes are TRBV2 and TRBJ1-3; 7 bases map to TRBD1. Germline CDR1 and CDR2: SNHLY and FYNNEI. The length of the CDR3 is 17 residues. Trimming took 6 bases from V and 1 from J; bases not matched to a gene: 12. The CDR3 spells CASSPRGTARSGNTIYF. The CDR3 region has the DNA TGTGCCAGCAGCCCTAGGGGGACAGCTCGGTCTGGAAACACCATATATTTT.

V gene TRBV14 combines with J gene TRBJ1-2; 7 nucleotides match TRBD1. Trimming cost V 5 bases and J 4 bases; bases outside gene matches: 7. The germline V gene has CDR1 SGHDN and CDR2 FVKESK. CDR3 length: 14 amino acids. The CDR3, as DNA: TGTGCCAGCAGCAATTCGGACAGGACCTATGGCTACACCTTC. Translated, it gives CASSNSDRTYGYTF.